These T cell receptor beta chains were read from a single sample in a study of PD-L1 blockade in urothelial cancer. Clones were read by immunoSEQ multiplex PCR, and TCRdb kept only the in-frame ones, dropping some. This sample has approximately 110,000 clones; around 82% occur once, and the top ten carry 2% to 2.5%. The starting material was PBMCs, obtained around atezolizumab (anti-PD-L1) treatment. Every receptor here comes from a man between 50 and 59 years old with urothelial cancer. Both conserved end residues are part of each CDR3.

J | V | CDR3
TRBJ2-7 | TRBV11-2 | CASSLVGITGVYEQYF
TRBJ2-2 | TRBV19 | CASSRGAGTGLSGELFF
TRBJ1-5 | TRBV19 | CASSVDRGLHQPQHF
TRBJ1-2 | TRBV2 | CASSVTGRANYGYTF
TRBJ2-5 | TRBV27 | CASSLSQGGQTQYF
TRBJ2-3 | TRBV7-9 | CASSLGQGADTQYF
TRBJ2-5 | TRBV7-9 | CASSVTGGAQTQYF
TRBJ1-2 | TRBV28 | CASSSNPGQTNYGYTF
TRBJ2-1 | TRBV2 | CASRGLVSYNEQFF
TRBJ2-7 | TRBV4-2 | CASSPRQVSYEQYF
TRBJ2-3 | TRBV7-9 | CASSLASASVSSTDTQYF
TRBJ2-7 | TRBV9 | CASSPTGYEQYF
TRBJ2-1 | TRBV11-3 | CASSLRGSNNEQFF
TRBJ1-1 | TRBV28 | CASSQQGEDTEAFF
TRBJ2-3 | TRBV28 | CASRLAGGWDTQYF
TRBJ1-1 | TRBV6-5 | CASSNGQGWTEAFF
TRBJ2-4 | TRBV6-6 | CASSPSGQKNIQYF
TRBJ1-4 | TRBV7-8 | CASSLGQGLEKLFF
TRBJ1-3 | TRBV28 | CASSSPAGTRAPSSGNTIYF
TRBJ2-3 | TRBV19 | CASSIDLKREVRTDTQYF
TRBJ1-2 | TRBV6-1 | CASSEAAGGAGGYTF
TRBJ1-1 | TRBV27 | CASRPDSPNTEAFF
TRBJ2-5 | TRBV7-2 | CASRIYRGETQYF
TRBJ2-1 | TRBV30 | CAWSIGISRGYFF
TRBJ1-4 | TRBV5-5 | CASSLATATREEKLFF
TRBJ2-7 | TRBV15 | CATSSHPPDWNSYEQYF
TRBJ1-2 | TRBV2 | CASSEGGLFGYTF
TRBJ2-5 | TRBV5-6 | CASSSDGGRLWGETQYF
TRBJ2-3 | TRBV14 | CASSQPGQGWDTQYF
TRBJ1-1 | TRBV18 | CASSPRQMNTEAFF
TRBJ2-2 | TRBV28 | CASGGQRGTGELFF
TRBJ2-7 | TRBV29-1 | CSVQYRAYEQYF
TRBJ2-3 | TRBV6-1 | CASSVLDTQYF
TRBJ2-1 | TRBV29-1 | CSVEDLSGTSSYNEQFF
TRBJ1-2 | TRBV2 | CASSELAGLGYTF
TRBJ1-2 | TRBV5-5 | CASSENRGNYGYTF